These T cell receptor beta chains were read from a single sample in a study of cytomegalovirus exposure and HLA in healthy donors. TCRdb's copy holds only in-frame clones and misses some; the assay was immunoSEQ multiplex PCR. The sample contains around 97,000 clones, around 65% of which appear only once. Material: PBMCs. The receptors were gathered from a woman in her forties or fifties in good health and CMV-seronegative. The CDR3 runs from the conserved cysteine through the conserved F or W. The order of the fields is J gene, D gene, V gene, clone size, CDR3 DNA, CDR3 protein. A D gene is named only where the DNA matches it firmly. Only some rows state a clone size, as once, few, many or a class for expanded clones.

>TRBJ1-1|-|TRBV7-9|few
TGTGCCAGCAGCTTTGTTTCTATCATGGACACTGAAGCTTTCTTT
CASSFVSIMDTEAFF
>TRBJ2-2|TRBD1|TRBV15|-
TGTGCCACCAGCAACTTACAGGGGGCGGGTACCGGGGAGCTGTTTTTT
CATSNLQGAGTGELFF
>TRBJ2-7|TRBD2|TRBV29-1|few
TGCAGCGTTGGTCTCGGGACTAGCGGGACCGAGCAGTACTTC
CSVGLGTSGTEQYF
>TRBJ2-5|-|TRBV7-2|-
TGTGCCAGCAGCGACTCTGTCGGGACCCAGTACTTC
CASSDSVGTQYF
>TRBJ1-1|TRBD1|TRBV29-1|-
TGCAGCGTCCCTGACAGGGCCGGGGACACTGAAGCTTTCTTT
CSVPDRAGDTEAFF
>TRBJ1-1|-|TRBV6-5|-
TGTGCCAGCAGCCAGGGAGGGACTTCTAACACTGAAGCTTTCTTT
CASSQGGTSNTEAFF
>TRBJ1-5|TRBD1|TRBV7-2|-
TGTGCCAGCAGTCGGGACAGGGGAAGCAATCAGCCCCAGCATTTT
CASSRDRGSNQPQHF
>TRBJ1-2|TRBD1|TRBV19|-
TGTGCCAGTAGTCCAACGCCCGGGACAGCTTGCACCTTC
CASSPTPGTACTF
>TRBJ2-1|-|TRBV27|-
TGTGCCAGCAGTTCTGAACCCGGGACACCGAGCTCCTACAATGAGCAGTTCTTC
CASSSEPGTPSSYNEQFF
>TRBJ1-1|TRBD1|TRBV19|-
TGTGCCAGTAGACCTAGGGGGCAGGGGAACACTGAAGCTTTCTTT
CASRPRGQGNTEAFF
>TRBJ2-7|-|TRBV10-3|-
TGTGCCATCCGGGACAACTCCTACGAGCAGTACTTC
CAIRDNSYEQYF
>TRBJ2-7|TRBD1|TRBV7-6|-
TGTGCCAGCAGCTTAGTCGCCCGGGACAGTATACAGTACTTC
CASSLVARDSIQYF
>TRBJ1-1|-|TRBV11-3|-
TGTGCCAGCAGCTTAGAGGGCCAGGGGTACACTGAAGCTTTCTTT
CASSLEGQGYTEAFF
>TRBJ2-1|-|TRBV5-1|-
TGCGCCAGCAGCTTGGCGGGGGGCGTGTACAATGAGCAGTTCTTC
CASSLAGGVYNEQFF
>TRBJ2-7|TRBD1|TRBV10-1|-
TGCGCCAGCAGTGACCCCGACAGGGACCGAAAAAGCTACGAGCAGTACTTC
CASSDPDRDRKSYEQYF
>TRBJ2-4|-|TRBV4-3|-
TGCGCCAGCAGCCAAACACAGGGAAAAAACATTCAGTACTTC
CASSQTQGKNIQYF
>TRBJ1-5|TRBD1|TRBV29-1|-
TGCGGTGACAGGGATCAACAGCCCCAGCATTTT
CGDRDQQPQHF
>TRBJ1-5|-|TRBV7-9|-
TGTGCCAGCAGTACAAGTAGCAATCAGCCCCAGCATTTT
CASSTSSNQPQHF
>TRBJ1-4|TRBD1|TRBV28|-
TGTGCCAGCAACCAGGGACAGGTAAAACTGTTTTTT
CASNQGQVKLFF
>TRBJ2-7|-|TRBV19|-
TGTGCCAGTAGTATAGGGGCCATATCTATTTACGAGCAGTACTTC
CASSIGAISIYEQYF
>TRBJ2-1|-|TRBV6-1|-
TGTGCCAGCAGTGAAGACAGGGCGAAGCAGTTCTTC
CASSEDRAKQFF
>TRBJ2-7|-|TRBV7-2|-
TGTGCCAGCAGCTTAGTTTCATACGAGCAGTACTTC
CASSLVSYEQYF
>TRBJ2-2|TRBD2|TRBV11-2|few
TGTGCCAGCAGCTTATTTGGCGGGAGCGGGAGTTCTTCCGGGGAGCTGTTTTTT
CASSLFGGSGSSSGELFF
>TRBJ2-7|TRBD1|TRBV18|-
TGTGCCAGCTCACCTGAGCCGGGACAGGGGTCCTACGAGCAGTACTTC
CASSPEPGQGSYEQYF
>TRBJ1-1|-|TRBV5-1|-
TGCGCCAGCAGCCTCCGGCAGGTCATGAACACTGAAGCTTTCTTT
CASSLRQVMNTEAFF
>TRBJ2-3|-|TRBV5-1|-
TGCGCCAGCAGCTTGGGAGACTACACAGGGTATCGTAGCACAGATACGCAGTATTTT
CASSLGDYTGYRSTDTQYF
>TRBJ2-6|-|TRBV9|-
TGTGCCAGCAGCCGAGCCGGGACATCTACTGGGGCCAACGTCCTGACTTTC
CASSRAGTSTGANVLTF
>TRBJ1-6|TRBD1|TRBV19|-
TGTGCCAGTACCCCACAGGGGCTTAATTCACCCCTCCACTTT
CASTPQGLNSPLHF
>TRBJ1-1|TRBD1|TRBV19|-
TGTGCCAGTAGTTCCTACGGGACAGGGGGAACTGAAGCTTTCTTT
CASSSYGTGGTEAFF
>TRBJ2-3|TRBD2|TRBV5-4|-
TGTGCCAGCAGCTTAAAAACCCTAGCGGAAGCAGAAACGCAGTATTTT
CASSLKTLAEAETQYF
>TRBJ1-4|TRBD1|TRBV5-6|-
TGTGCCAGCAGCTTGTCCGCAGGGGGCGCTGGGGAAAAACTGTTTTTT
CASSLSAGGAGEKLFF
>TRBJ2-3|-|TRBV5-6|-
TGTGCCAGCACTGGGGTCCGGGGGACAGATACGCAGTATTTT
CASTGVRGTDTQYF
>TRBJ1-5|-|TRBV7-6|-
TGTGCCAGCAGCTTAGGAGCGAATAACAATCAGCCCCAGCATTTT
CASSLGANNNQPQHF
>TRBJ1-5|-|TRBV2|-
TGTGCCAGCAGTGCTCGGGGGGACAATCAGCCCCAGCATTTT
CASSARGDNQPQHF
>TRBJ1-4|-|TRBV7-9|once
TGTGCCAGCAGCTTGGGCCAGGTTGGGGAAAAACTGTTTTTT
CASSLGQVGEKLFF
>TRBJ1-1|-|TRBV4-1|-
TGCGCCAGCAGCCAAGTCGGGGGATCTGAAGCTTTCTTT
CASSQVGGSEAFF
>TRBJ2-5|TRBD2|TRBV15|-
TGTGCCACCAGCAGAGATACAGGGCTAGCGGGGGGGCGTGAGACCCAGTACTTC
CATSRDTGLAGGRETQYF
>TRBJ2-7|TRBD2|TRBV5-5|few
TGTGCCAGCAGCTCTCCGGGGGGGTTGTACGAGCAGTACTTC
CASSSPGGLYEQYF
>TRBJ1-4|-|TRBV4-1|-
TGCGCCAGCAGCCGGGGACTAGCAACTAATGAAAAACTGTTTTTT
CASSRGLATNEKLFF
>TRBJ2-7|TRBD2|TRBV7-2|-
TGTGCCAGCAGCGCCGCACAACTAGCGACGGGGTTGGGCGAGCAGTACTTC
CASSAAQLATGLGEQYF
>TRBJ2-1|TRBD2|TRBV18|-
TGTGCCAGCTCACCACCGGGACTAGCGGGAGTCAATGAGCAGTTCTTC
CASSPPGLAGVNEQFF
>TRBJ1-1|-|TRBV7-9|-
TGTGCCAGCAGGCGACAGACGAACACTGAAGCTTTCTTT
CASRRQTNTEAFF
>TRBJ2-2|TRBD2|TRBV10-2|few
TGCGCCACACGGACTAGCGGGGGCTCGAACACCGGGGAGCTGTTTTTT
CATRTSGGSNTGELFF
>TRBJ2-5|-|TRBV27|-
TGTGCCAGCAAACGGGGGGCGGGCGTACAAGAGACCCAGTACTTC
CASKRGAGVQETQYF
>TRBJ1-3|-|TRBV2|few
TGTGCCAGCAGTGGAACAGGGACTGGAAACACCATATATTTT
CASSGTGTGNTIYF
>TRBJ2-1|TRBD2|TRBV11-2|-
TGTGCCAGCAGCTCCCACCGAAGACTAGCGGGGGTCGAGCAGTTCTTC
CASSSHRRLAGVEQFF
>TRBJ2-5|-|TRBV6-1|few
TGTGCCAGCTATCAGTCAGGCGGGCAAGAGACCCAGTACTTC
CASYQSGGQETQYF
>TRBJ2-1|TRBD2|TRBV28|once
TGTGCCAGCAAAGGACTAGCGGGAGCCCTGAATGAGCAGTTCTTC
CASKGLAGALNEQFF
>TRBJ1-4|-|TRBV7-9|few
TGTGCCAGCAGCTTAGCGACCCGCCCGGAGGCAACTAATGAAAAACTGTTTTTT
CASSLATRPEATNEKLFF
>TRBJ1-3|-|TRBV28|-
TGTGCCAGCAGTTTATTCGGGGCTGGAAACACCATATATTTT
CASSLFGAGNTIYF
>TRBJ2-1|TRBD2|TRBV5-1|-
TGCGCCAGCAGCAACGGACTAGCGGGAGGACTAGGTGAGCAGTTCTTC
CASSNGLAGGLGEQFF
>TRBJ1-6|-|TRBV4-1|-
TGCGCCAGCAGCCAGGTACAGGGAGTAGGCTCACCCCTCCACTTT
CASSQVQGVGSPLHF
>TRBJ2-4|TRBD2|TRBV4-1|few
TGCGCCAGCAGCCAACTCCCGGGAGGAAACATTCAGTACTTC
CASSQLPGGNIQYF
>TRBJ1-1|-|TRBV28|-
TGTGCCAGCAGTTTTTGGAGGACCGGGAGGGAGGAAGCTTTCTTT
CASSFWRTGREEAFF